This T cell receptor (beta chain) was recovered during a study of OX40 agonist ivuxolimab in advanced cancers. Study-level background: Participants, 75% to 85% male, averaged about 59 years of age, ranging from about 23 to 80.

The assay was immunoSEQ multiplex PCR, and TCRdb's table has in-frame clones only and misses some. The data show roughly 50,000 clones, approximately 90% seen once. Autoimmune disease history or systemic immunosuppression was exclusionary. The CDR3 extends over 16 amino acids. Deletions cut 1 base from V and 1 base from J, with 12 bases between. From germline, CDR1 is SGHDT and CDR2 YYEEEE. V gene TRBV5-6 combines with J gene TRBJ2-1, with D unclear. Sequencing used CD4+ or CD8+ T cells sorted from blood, obtained in a trial of the OX40 agonist ivuxolimab. This clonotype was sampled from an adult with an advanced solid tumor such as melanoma, head and neck, liver or kidney cancer. CDR3 protein: CASSLSLGVSYNEQFF. Written as DNA, the CDR3 is TGTGCCAGCAGCTTGTCCCTTGGAGTTTCCTACAATGAGCAGTTCTTC.